This TCR beta chain was profiled in a study of graft-versus-host responses after intestinal transplantation. A remark on this clone: The antigen is unknown.

Measured with immunoSEQ multiplex PCR; TCRdb has only the in-frame clones, and not every one. This repertoire shows tens of thousands of clones, 91% found once; its top ten account for about 0.1%. Germline CDR1 and CDR2: SGHRS and YFSETQ. The CDR3 is made up of 18 amino acids. The V gene lost 4 bases and the J gene lost 3 bases, with 24 bases spanning the gap. This chain uses TRBV5-1 with TRBJ2-3, with a possible D match to TRBD2 (6 bases). This TCR was sampled from a human donor who received an intestinal transplant. Sequencing was performed on unstimulated CD4+ T cells sorted from spleen or lymph node cells, taken before intestinal transplant. The CDR3 nucleotides are TGCGCCAGCAGCATGACCCCCGAGTTGGGGGGAAGGACAGATACGCAGTATTTT. Translated: CASSMTPELGGRTDTQYF.